This entry lists 28 T cell receptor beta chains sequenced from one sample in a study of shared clonotypes between healthy human individuals. The repertoire was sequenced with immunoSEQ multiplex PCR; TCRdb's copy has only in-frame clones and lacks some. Here the sample spans 400,000 to 600,000 clones, around 79% being singletons. Input material: PBMCs. The receptors shown here come from a woman aged 40 to 50 in good health. Some clones in this sample may be carry-over from other donors' samples.

This clone was recorded a few times. The genes are TRBV5-1 and TRBJ2-3; D may correspond to TRBD1 or TRBD2 (5 bases each). The CDR3 totals 15 residues. V dropped 0 bases and J dropped 3 bases, with 11 bases sitting between them. CDR1 and CDR2 (germline): SGHRS, YFSETQ. As DNA, the CDR3 is TGCGCCAGCAGCTTGGATGGGGGAAGTACAGATACGCAGTATTTT. It is translated as CASSLDGGSTDTQYF.

About this clone: A read error is likely here: a far larger clone is one base away. Other DNA sequences in the same sample also yield this CDR3. The rearrangement uses TRBV6-5 and TRBJ2-1; D call uncertain. Germline CDR1 is MNHEY and CDR2 is SVGAGI. This CDR3 comprises 15 residues. The CDR3 here is CASSPLRGSYNEQFF. CDR3 bases: TGTGCCAGCAGCCCTTTACGAGGTTCCTACAATGAACAGTTCTTC.

The J gene is TRBJ2-5, the V gene TRBV7-9; D may be TRBD1 or TRBD2 (6 bases each). V lost 5 bases, J lost 1 base, and 17 bases lay in between. This CDR3 has 16 residues. CDR1 and CDR2 from the germline V gene are SEHNR and FQNEAQ (reference sequence). For the CDR3, the DNA is TGTGCCAGCAGCAACCGCAGGGGAGGTACCCAAGAGACCCAGTACTTC. Protein product: CASSNRRGGTQETQYF.

This clone was observed a single time. J is TRBJ2-7 and V is TRBV27; D uncertain. V gave up 2 bases and J gave up 5 bases, with 10 bases separating them. CDR3 length equals 13 residues. The germline V gene has CDR1 MNHEY and CDR2 SMNVEV (reference sequence). The CDR3 sequence is CASSLVTEDEQYF. Written as DNA, the CDR3 is TGTGCCAGCAGTTTAGTCACAGAAGACGAGCAGTACTTC.

CDR3 sequence: CASRRDRVSGNTIYF. The CDR3 DNA reads TGTGCCAGTAGGCGAGACAGGGTGTCTGGAAACACCATATATTTT. The chain carries TRBV19 and TRBJ1-3; the match to TRBD1 covers 7 bases. The length of the CDR3 is 15 residues. J lost 1 base, V lost 6 bases, and 6 bases had no gene match. Germline CDR1 and CDR2: LNHDA and SQIVND (reference sequence). Full variable domain (rest looked up from reference TRBV19 and TRBJ1-3): DGGITQSPKYLFRKEGQNVTLSCEQNLNHDAMYWYRQDPGQGLRLIYYSQIVNDFQKGDIAEGYSVSREKKESFPLTVTSAQKNPTAFYLCASRRDRVSGNTIYFGEGSWLTVV.

The V and J genes are TRBV7-6 and TRBJ2-5; 9 bases are a match to TRBD2. The closer fit of TRBJ2-7 to the DNA end suggests the J call may be wrong. Germline values: CDR1 SGHVS, CDR2 FNYEAQ. This CDR3 comprises 15 residues. The CDR3 coding sequence is TGTGCCAGCAGCTTAGTAGGGACTAGCCCTGACGAGCAGTACTTC. As protein: CASSLVGTSPDEQYF.

In this sample, this clone turned up once. The J gene is TRBJ2-7, the V gene TRBV19, with TRBD2 matching 10 bases. CDR3 length: 17 residues. CDR1 and CDR2 from the germline V gene are LNHDA and SQIVND (reference sequence). V was clipped by 5 bases and J by 3 bases; unmatched bases: 13. The CDR3: CASSATSGTSVSYEQYF. Here the CDR3 DNA reads TGTGCCAGTAGTGCGACCTCCGGGACTAGCGTTAGCTACGAGCAGTACTTC.

The V gene is TRBV19, the J gene TRBJ1-5, with D maybe TRBD1 (5 bases). Germline V CDR1 and CDR2: LNHDA, SQIVND (reference sequence). This CDR3 is built from 15 residues. V was shortened by 5 bases and J by 0 bases, with 11 bases between the two germline ends. The DNA of the CDR3 is TGTGCCAGTAGTGGGGGTCCAAGTAGCAATCAGCCCCAGCATTTT. Translation: CASSGGPSSNQPQHF. The full variable domain, in which reference TRBV19 and TRBJ1-5 provide the parts outside the CDR3, is DGGITQSPKYLFRKEGQNVTLSCEQNLNHDAMYWYRQDPGQGLRLIYYSQIVNDFQKGDIAEGYSVSREKKESFPLTVTSAQKNPTAFYLCASSGGPSSNQPQHFGDGTRLSIL.

A few counts support this clone. The V and J genes are TRBV2 and TRBJ2-7, with 7 positions matching TRBD1. V was clipped by 3 bases and J by 5 bases; unmatched bases: 4. CDR1 is SNHLY and CDR2 is FYNNEI in the germline V gene. This CDR3 region has 13 residues. The CDR3 sequence is CASSDDRAHEQYF. CDR3 coding DNA: TGTGCCAGCAGTGATGACAGGGCCCACGAGCAGTACTTC.

This chain joins TRBV4-3 and TRBJ2-5; possible D gene TRBD2, 5 bases. The germline gives CDR1 LGHNA, CDR2 YSLEER. With 1 base removed from V and 3 bases from J, the gap between germline ends came to 12 bases. CDR3 length: 15 amino acids. CDR3 bases: TGCGCCAGCAGCCAAGCGGACTTAGCAGAAGAGACCCAGTACTTC. Its protein product is CASSQADLAEETQYF.

The J gene is TRBJ2-5, the V gene TRBV5-4; 10 positions match TRBD2. Germline CDR1 reads SGHNT; CDR2 reads YYREEE (reference sequence). The CDR3 has 16 amino acids. V lost 5 bases, J lost 5 bases, and 12 bases stayed unmatched. DNA for the CDR3: TGTGCCAGCAGTATACAGCGGGAGGGCCTATGGGAGACCCAGTACTTC. This codes for CASSIQREGLWETQYF. Full variable domain (remainder filled in from reference TRBV5-4 and TRBJ2-5): ETGVTQSPTHLIKTRGQQVTLRCSSQSGHNTVSWYQQALGQGPQFIFQYYREEENGRGNFPPRFSGLQFPNYSSELNVNALELDDSALYLCASSIQREGLWETQYFGPGTRLLVL.

CDR3 amino acids: CASSKREAFF. Written as DNA, the CDR3 is TGTGCCAGCAGTAAAAGAGAAGCTTTCTTT. This chain joins TRBV25-1 and TRBJ1-1; no firm D call. The V end was cut by 5 bases, the J end by 8 bases, with 6 bases between. The germline gives CDR1 MGHDK, CDR2 SYGVNS. This CDR3 has 10 amino acids.

This clone was seen ten or more times. The chain has TRBV19 and TRBJ1-1; D gene uncertain. The length of the CDR3 is 13 residues. Deletions cut 9 bases from V and 1 base from J, with 12 bases between. Germline assignment: CDR1 LNHDA and CDR2 SQIVND (reference sequence). The CDR3 DNA is TGTGCCAGGGTTACACAGCAGAACACTGAAGCTTTCTTT. This sequence encodes CARVTQQNTEAFF.

The chain uses TRBV7-6 and TRBJ2-5, with TRBD2 identical over 8 bases. The J call is in doubt because the DNA end fits TRBJ2-7 better. This CDR3 comprises 14 residues. The germline V gene has CDR1 SGHVS and CDR2 FNYEAQ. The CDR3: CASSRAGEYYEQYF. The CDR3 nucleotides read TGTGCCAGCAGCCGAGCGGGGGAATACTACGAGCAGTACTTC.

Comment on this clone: This sample includes further DNA sequences coding for the same CDR3. The chain uses TRBV7-6 and TRBJ2-1; perhaps D is TRBD1 or TRBD2 (5 bases each). Germline lookup yields CDR1 SGHVS and CDR2 FNYEAQ. This CDR3 is 13 amino acids long. V dropped 5 bases and J dropped 4 bases, with 9 bases sitting between them. Here the CDR3 DNA reads TGTGCCAGCAGCCTGGGACCATACAATGAGCAGTTCTTC. As protein: CASSLGPYNEQFF. Full variable domain (outside the CDR3, taken from reference TRBV7-6 and TRBJ2-1): GAGVSQSPRYKVTKRGQDVALRCDPISGHVSLYWYRQALGQGPEFLTYFNYEAQQDKSGLPNDRFSAERPEGSISTLTIQRTEQRDSAMYRCASSLGPYNEQFFGPGTRLTVL.

The genes are TRBV19 and TRBJ1-5; D might be TRBD1 (5 bases). V lost 4 bases and J lost 4, with 17 bases in between. CDR1 and CDR2 from the germline V gene are LNHDA and SQIVND (reference sequence). The CDR3 covers 16 residues. CDR3 region: CASSKGTEYSNQPQHF. DNA for the CDR3: TGTGCCAGTAGTAAAGGGACGGAATACTCGAATCAGCCCCAGCATTTT.

For this clone: At one boundary the junction diverges from the germline segment, which might be a read error. The chain joins TRBV19 to TRBJ2-1; D is unresolved. This CDR3 has 12 amino acids. From germline, CDR1 is LNHDA and CDR2 SQIVND (reference sequence). The CDR3 sequence: CASSIGVSERVF. The CDR3 nucleotides are TGTGCCAGTAGTATAGGGGTGTCAGAAAGGGTCTTC.

This chain connects TRBV5-6 to TRBJ1-5; 7 positions agree with TRBD1. The V gene end was trimmed by 2 bases and the J gene end by 2 bases; junction bases not matched to a gene: 13. Germline lookup yields CDR1 SGHDT and CDR2 YYEEEE. The CDR3 extends over 18 amino acids. As DNA, the CDR3 is TGTGCCAGCAGCTTTAGCCCGAGCCGAGGGGGCGGCAATCAGCCCCAGCATTTT. It yields the protein CASSFSPSRGGGNQPQHF.

The chain joins TRBV25-1 to TRBJ2-7; D unresolved. Germline-derived CDR1 and CDR2 are MGHDK and SYGVNS. Trimming took 5 bases from V and 4 from J, leaving 6 bases between them. This CDR3 region has 11 residues. The CDR3 reads CASSFLYEQYF. CDR3 bases: TGTGCCAGCAGTTTTCTGTACGAGCAGTACTTC.

The chain couples TRBV9 to TRBJ2-3, with D uncertain. The CDR3 sequence is 11 residues long. Deletions cut 4 bases from V and 6 bases from J, with 6 bases between. Per germline, CDR1 SGDLS and CDR2 YYNGEE. CDR3 amino acids: CASSMTDTQYF. CDR3 in DNA: TGTGCCAGCAGCATGACCGATACGCAGTATTTT.

The rearrangement links TRBV7-8 to TRBJ1-1; 7 bases agree with TRBD1. The CDR3 is made up of 13 amino acids. Per germline, CDR1 SGHVS and CDR2 FQNEAQ. V shed 1 base and J 10 bases; nucleotides not matched to a gene: 6. The CDR3 region is CASSLEQGQLAFF. The DNA of the CDR3 is TGTGCCAGCAGCTTAGAGCAGGGACAGTTAGCTTTCTTT.

The chain links TRBV18 to TRBJ2-2, with a tentative D call TRBD1 (6 bases). Between the trimmed V and J ends, which lost 1 base and 3 bases, there was a span of 9 bases. The CDR3 sequence is 15 residues long. CDR1 and CDR2 (germline): KGHSH, LQKENI. For the CDR3, the DNA is TGTGCCAGCTCACCACAAAGACAGGACACCGGGGAGCTGTTTTTT. Amino acid sequence: CASSPQRQDTGELFF.

V usage is TRBV4-2 and J usage is TRBJ2-7; the match to TRBD1 covers 10 bases. J was trimmed by 3 bases and V by 0 bases; bases with no gene match: 8. The CDR3 is 17 amino acids. CDR1 LGHNA and CDR2 YNFKEQ come from the germline V gene. CDR3 region: CASSQDFRDRGVYEQYF. The CDR3 DNA is TGTGCCAGCAGCCAAGATTTTAGGGACAGGGGTGTCTACGAGCAGTACTTC.

The chain recombines TRBV1 with TRBJ2-7; the table names TRBD2, a call not compared with the DNA. TRBV1 is a known pseudogene. The CDR3 spans 14 residues. The DNA for the CDR3 is TGCACCAGCAGCTCCGGGAAACCCCGGTACGAGCAGTACTTC. Its protein product is CTSSSGKPRYEQYF.

The chain carries TRBV5-1 and TRBJ1-4, with TRBD1 identical over 9 bases. CDR1 SGHRS and CDR2 YFSETQ come from the germline V gene. V gave up 3 bases and J gave up 7 bases; unmatched junction bases: 10. The CDR3 has 16 amino acids. The DNA of the CDR3 is TGCGCCAGCAGCTACTTACGGACAGGGGTTTCTGAAAAACTGTTTTTT. It is translated as CASSYLRTGVSEKLFF.

The V call is TRBV28, the J call TRBJ1-4; D not resolved. Trimming shortened V by 7 bases and J by 5 bases, and 11 bases separated the two germline ends. The CDR3 contains 13 residues. CDR1 and CDR2 (germline): MDHEN, SYDVKM. As DNA, the CDR3 is TGTGCCAGCACTATCGGGTTCAATGAAAAACTGTTTTTT. Protein product: CASTIGFNEKLFF.

This chain uses TRBV15 with TRBJ1-5; D is undetermined. Germline CDR1 is LNHNV and CDR2 is YYDKDF (reference sequence). Trimming stripped 0 bases from V and 7 bases from J, with 13 bases between. The CDR3 has 15 amino acids. CDR3: CATSRDPVQGQPQHF. The CDR3 nucleotides read TGTGCCACCAGCAGAGACCCCGTACAAGGACAGCCCCAGCATTTT.

The chain couples TRBV11-3 to TRBJ2-5, with TRBD2 identical over 11 bases. The J call is doubtful: the DNA matches TRBJ2-7 better. CDR3 length: 15 amino acids. Germline V gene lookup returns CDR1 SGHNT and CDR2 YENEEA. Written as DNA, the CDR3 is TGTGCCAGCAGCCCCGGGACTAGCGGACCCTACGAGCAGTACTTC. Its translation: CASSPGTSGPYEQYF.